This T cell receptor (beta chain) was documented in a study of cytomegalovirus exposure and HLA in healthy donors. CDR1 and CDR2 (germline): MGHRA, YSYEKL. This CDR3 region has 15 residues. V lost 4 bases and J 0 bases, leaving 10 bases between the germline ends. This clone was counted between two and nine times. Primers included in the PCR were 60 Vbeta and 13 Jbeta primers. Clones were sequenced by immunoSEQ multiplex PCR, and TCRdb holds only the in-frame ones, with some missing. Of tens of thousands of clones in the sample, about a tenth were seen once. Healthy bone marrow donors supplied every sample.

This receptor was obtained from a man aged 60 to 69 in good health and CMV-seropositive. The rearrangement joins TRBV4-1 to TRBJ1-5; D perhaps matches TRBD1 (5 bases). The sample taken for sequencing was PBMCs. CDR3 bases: TGCGCCAGCAGCCTAGACAGTTATAGCAATCAGCCCCAGCATTTT. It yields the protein CASSLDSYSNQPQHF.